A selection of T cell receptor beta chains follows, all from one sample in a study of T cell repertoires in cytomegalovirus infection. A single record per CDR3 protein comes from TCRdb applying MiXCR to the reads. Among approximately 490,000 distinct CDR3 sequences, about 11% were seen once, and the ten largest hold about 9.4%. The sequencing input was PBMCs. These receptor sequences come from a human donor in good health (CMV status not recorded). Some clones in this sample may be carry-over from other donors' samples. CDR3s include the opening cysteine and the closing phenylalanine or tryptophan. Fields, in order: V gene, D gene, J gene, clone size, CDR3 protein, CDR3 DNA. The D gene is left open where the match is weak. Expanded clones are given a class, and other clones once, few, many or no size at all.

V gene: TRBV20-1; D gene: NA; J gene: TRBJ2-2; clone size: few; CDR3 protein: CSARAGGTTGELFF; CDR3 DNA: TGCAGTGCTAGGGCTGGGGGGACCACCGGGGAGCTGTTTTTT
V gene: TRBV29-1; D gene: NA; J gene: TRBJ2-2; clone size: few; CDR3 protein: CSVERANTGELFF; CDR3 DNA: TGCAGCGTTGAGAGGGCGAACACCGGGGAGCTGTTTTTT
V gene: TRBV20-1; D gene: NA; J gene: TRBJ1-2; clone size: NA; CDR3 protein: CSASRAGGYTF; CDR3 DNA: TGCAGTGCTAGCCGGGCAGGGGGCTACACCTTC
V gene: TRBV4-2; D gene: NA; J gene: TRBJ1-5; clone size: few; CDR3 protein: CASSQDRAGTQPQHF; CDR3 DNA: TGTGCCAGCAGCCAAGACAGGGCAGGAACTCAGCCCCAGCATTTT
V gene: TRBV20-1; D gene: NA; J gene: TRBJ2-4; clone size: NA; CDR3 protein: CSAGEDRAKNIQYF; CDR3 DNA: TGCAGTGCTGGCGAGGACCGGGCCAAAAACATTCAGTACTTC
V gene: TRBV20-1; D gene: TRBD2; J gene: TRBJ2-5; clone size: few; CDR3 protein: CSAPGLAEETQYF; CDR3 DNA: TGCAGTGCCCCGGGACTAGCGGAAGAGACCCAGTACTTC
V gene: TRBV6-6; D gene: TRBD1; J gene: TRBJ2-7; clone size: many; CDR3 protein: CASRSSRGKYEQYF; CDR3 DNA: TGTGCCAGCAGGTCCTCCAGGGGGAAGTACGAGCAGTACTTC
V gene: TRBV12-3/TRBV12-4; D gene: TRBD2; J gene: TRBJ2-3; clone size: few; CDR3 protein: CASSGTSGNTDTQYF; CDR3 DNA: TGTGCCAGCAGTGGGACTAGCGGAAACACAGATACGCAGTATTTT
V gene: TRBV27; D gene: TRBD2; J gene: TRBJ2-3; clone size: many; CDR3 protein: CASSRTVAGGGLDTQYF; CDR3 DNA: TGTGCCAGCAGTCGGACGGTAGCGGGAGGGGGGTTAGATACGCAGTATTTT
V gene: TRBV5-4; D gene: TRBD1; J gene: TRBJ1-2; clone size: few; CDR3 protein: CASSKGQTDYGYTF; CDR3 DNA: TGTGCCAGCAGCAAGGGACAGACCGACTATGGCTACACCTTC
V gene: TRBV2; D gene: TRBD2; J gene: TRBJ2-3; clone size: many; CDR3 protein: CASSEWLAGLTDTQYF; CDR3 DNA: TGTGCCAGCAGTGAATGGCTAGCGGGACTCACAGATACGCAGTATTTT
V gene: TRBV10-3; D gene: NA; J gene: TRBJ2-1; clone size: many; CDR3 protein: CAISELQGNEQFF; CDR3 DNA: TGTGCCATCAGTGAGTTGCAGGGGAATGAGCAGTTCTTC
V gene: TRBV5-1; D gene: NA; J gene: TRBJ1-1; clone size: NA; CDR3 protein: CASSSQGNPNTEAFF; CDR3 DNA: TGCGCCAGCAGCTCGCAGGGAAATCCGAACACTGAAGCTTTCTTT